This T cell receptor (beta chain) was retrieved from a study of human T cells and chemical hapten exposure. Background on the study: Yields of TCR per sample differed, chiefly owing to small differences in pooled library volume. Findings and limits, study-wide: Each of the donors had alopecia, so their immune responses may not resemble those of healthy people. Expanded TCRs showed more large CDR3 clusters than pre-sensitization or healthy control sets.

Time point indicated: patch test 2, 6 weeks after DPC sensitization. Documented treatment: therapeutic diphenylcyclopropenone sensitization with weekly scalp DPC. Per the original data handling: Per sample, the median was around 96,000 TCRs, with values from around 24,000 to 710,000. TCRdb itself ran the RACE reads through MiXCR, one entry per CDR3 protein. The V and J calls and clone size come from TCRdb's table, not from the authors' own analysis. The data contain more than 80,000 distinct CDR3 sequences, about 9.4% of them singletons. This clonotype was counted only a few times. What it binds is not known. The DNA is omitted, as the CDR3 cannot be located on it reliably, and the CDR3 follows TCRdb's listing. The CDR3 length is 14 residues, termini included. The V gene's germline CDR1 is MDHEN and CDR2 SYDVKM.

The clonotype comes from a woman aged 45-59 years with alopecia areata. Some clones in this sample may be carry-over from other donors' samples. The rearrangement links TRBV28 to TRBJ2-7; the D call in the table, TRBD2, was not verified against the DNA. The source material was whole blood, sampled in connection with sensitization to the hapten diphenylcyclopropenone (DPC). This chain's CDR3 is CASVVGLGTRSMNF.